The rows below give T cell receptor beta chains drawn from one sample of a study of T cell repertoires in cytomegalovirus infection. A single record per CDR3 protein comes from TCRdb applying MiXCR to the reads. Counted here are a few hundred thousand distinct CDR3 sequences, 15% to 20% occurring once; the ten biggest clones make up about 12%. Sequencing input: PBMCs. These receptors originate from a human donor in good health (CMV status not recorded). Some clones in this sample may be carry-over from other donors' samples. Both conserved end residues are part of each CDR3. The D gene is left open where the match is weak. Clone size, where shown, is once, few, many, or a class for clones that have expanded.

clone_size | j_call | v_call | d_call | cdr3_aa | cdr3_nt
- | TRBJ2-2 | TRBV7-2 | - | CASSERTFHTGELFF | TGTGCCAGCAGCGAACGGACGTTCCACACCGGGGAACTGTTTTTT
- | TRBJ2-3 | TRBV2 | - | CASRTAGSGDTQYF | TGTGCCAGCAGAACGGCGGGTAGCGGAGATACGCAGTATTTT
many | TRBJ2-2 | TRBV7-2 | TRBD2 | CASSYGGGNTGELFF | TGTGCCAGCAGCTATGGCGGGGGAAACACCGGGGAGCTGTTTTTT
many | TRBJ2-7 | TRBV7-9 | TRBD1 | CASSEPGQYSYEQYF | TGTGCCAGCAGCGAGCCGGGACAGTACTCCTACGAGCAGTACTTC
many | TRBJ1-2 | TRBV20-1 | - | CSAPPGGENYGYTF | TGCAGTGCTCCCCCGGGGGGCGAAAACTATGGCTACACCTTC
few | TRBJ1-1 | TRBV27 | - | CASSYRLGSEAFF | TGTGCCAGCAGTTATAGGCTGGGGAGTGAAGCTTTCTTT
- | TRBJ2-3 | TRBV4-1 | TRBD2 | CASSQEAGGAPDTQYF | TGTGCCAGCAGCCAAGAGGCCGGGGGGGCCCCAGATACGCAGTATTTT
- | TRBJ1-3 | TRBV9 | - | CASSGGRGSVGNTIYF | TGTGCCAGCAGCGGTGGAAGGGGAAGCGTAGGAAACACCATATATTTT
many | TRBJ1-1 | TRBV27 | - | CASAVWYRAMNTEAFF | TGTGCCAGCGCAGTTTGGTACCGGGCCATGAACACTGAAGCTTTCTTT
- | TRBJ1-3 | TRBV18 | TRBD1 | CASSPPNLRWDSSGNTIYF | TGTGCCAGCTCACCACCGAACTTACGTTGGGACAGCTCTGGAAACACCATATATTTT
- | TRBJ1-2 | TRBV24-1 | - | CATSVLPGSRRSYGYTF | TGTGCCACCAGTGTTCTCCCAGGGTCCCGACGGAGCTATGGCTACACCTTC
few | TRBJ1-3 | TRBV7-6 | TRBD1 | CASSPGTGASGNTIYF | TGTGCCAGCAGCCCCGGGACAGGGGCCTCTGGAAACACCATATATTTT
many | TRBJ1-4 | TRBV7-2 | - | CASSLSLGINEKLFF | TGTGCCAGCAGCTTGAGTTTGGGGATCAATGAAAAACTGTTTTTT
- | TRBJ2-5 | TRBV6-1 | - | CASKAGVQETQYF | TGTGCCAGCAAGGCAGGGGTCCAAGAGACCCAGTACTTC
many | TRBJ2-1 | TRBV7-2 | TRBD2 | CASSDRTSYKYSYNEQFF | TGTGCCAGCTCCGACAGGACTAGCTATAAATACTCCTACAATGAGCAGTTCTTC
- | TRBJ2-6 | TRBV7-2 | TRBD1 | CASSVDRAGANVLTF | TGTGCCAGCAGCGTGGACAGGGCTGGGGCCAACGTCCTGACTTTC
few | TRBJ2-2 | TRBV6-6 | TRBD1 | CASSWGSGGEGELFF | TGTGCCAGCAGTTGGGGTTCAGGGGGCGAGGGGGAGCTGTTTTTT
few | TRBJ1-1 | TRBV29-1 | - | CSAHPQVKNTEAFF | TGCAGCGCCCACCCACAGGTGAAGAACACTGAAGCTTTCTTT
once | TRBJ1-2 | TRBV12-3/TRBV12-4 | - | CASSAHPGGGLTGYTF | TGTGCCAGCAGTGCTCACCCGGGCGGGGGCCTGACTGGCTACACCTTC
- | TRBJ2-3 | TRBV20-1 | TRBD2 | CSARRSSGGGNTQYF | TGCAGTGCTAGACGGTCGAGCGGGGGGGGAAATACGCAGTATTTT
- | TRBJ2-1 | TRBV6-5 | TRBD1 | CASSYWAGGQNEQFF | TGTGCCAGCAGTTACTGGGCAGGGGGCCAAAATGAGCAGTTCTTC
- | TRBJ2-2 | TRBV7-6 | TRBD1 | CASSARQGADTGELFF | TGTGCCAGCAGCGCTAGACAGGGGGCGGACACCGGGGAGCTGTTTTTT
few | TRBJ1-2 | TRBV20-1 | - | CSARDRSGAIYGYTF | TGCAGTGCTAGAGATCGGTCAGGGGCAATCTATGGCTACACCTTC
- | TRBJ2-7 | TRBV5-1 | - | CASSLGSGLEYEQYF | TGCGCCAGCAGCTTGGGGTCAGGTTTGGAGTACGAGCAGTACTTC
many | TRBJ1-2 | TRBV20-1 | - | CSARPGQNYGYTF | TGCAGTGCTAGGCCGGGGCAGAACTATGGCTACACCTTC
- | TRBJ1-2 | TRBV20-1 | - | CSAHRNGYTF | TGCAGTGCCCACAGGAATGGCTACACCTTC